This TCR beta chain was sequenced in a study of blood T cells in healthy people across ages. CDR1 is DFQATT, CDR2 SNEGSKA, per germline (reference sequence). V dropped 0 bases and J dropped 3 bases, with 13 bases sitting between them. The CDR3 contains 15 residues. A J-beta primer mix and a sample-barcoded 5' primer were used in a second PCR of about 6 to 12 cycles. One entry per CDR3 protein results from TCRdb running MiXCR on the 5' RACE reads. The data contain fewer than 700,000 distinct CDR3 sequences, roughly 41% of them singletons. The chain links TRBV20-1 to TRBJ2-3; the D gene is possibly TRBD2 (6 bases). The receptor's source is a man at least 80 years old in good health. The sequencing input was blood. The CDR3, as DNA: TGCAGTGCTAGAGATCCAGGTAGCGGAACAGATACGCAGTATTTT. It encodes CSARDPGSGTDTQYF.